These 13 T cell receptor beta chains were all obtained from the same sample, sequenced in a study of blood T cell repertoires in COVID-19. Sequencing was performed with immunoSEQ multiplex PCR; in TCRdb, only in-frame clones are kept and a portion is missing. The sample has hundreds of thousands of clones; 75% to 90% are singletons. Sequencing was performed on peripheral blood. The receptors here all came from a woman aged 50 to 65 with COVID-19, enrolled during active disease.

This rearrangement joins TRBV2 to TRBJ1-2; D remains ambiguous. This CDR3 contains 12 residues. Looked up from germline, CDR1 is SNHLY and CDR2 is FYNNEI. V was trimmed by 9 bases and J by 0 bases, leaving 8 bases between them. The CDR3 reads CARGDTNYGYTF. CDR3 bases: TGTGCCAGGGGAGACACTAACTATGGCTACACCTTC.

The J gene is TRBJ2-1, the V gene TRBV30, with 13 bases matching TRBD2. The CDR3 runs 13 residues. Losses at the gene ends were 5 bases for V and 13 bases for J; bases not matched to a gene: 8. Germline V gene lookup returns CDR1 GTSNPN and CDR2 SVGIG (reference sequence). In DNA, the CDR3 is TGTGCCTGGCACTCCGGGACTAGCGGGACACAGTTCTTC. It yields the protein CAWHSGTSGTQFF.

The CDR3 protein is CASSLGIGRVDSPLHF. The CDR3 nucleotides are TGCGCCAGCAGCTTGGGGATCGGCAGGGTGGATTCACCCCTCCACTTT. The chain employs TRBV5-1 and TRBJ1-6; a weak D match, TRBD1 (5 bases). The CDR3 has 16 amino acids. Germline CDR1 is SGHRS and CDR2 is YFSETQ. V was pared by 0 bases and J by 8 bases, with 15 bases between.

The chain combines TRBV6-5 with TRBJ2-1, with 7 positions matching TRBD2. The V gene end was trimmed by 1 base and the J gene end by 0 bases; junction bases not matched to a gene: 3. The CDR3 contains 16 residues. Germline V gives CDR1 MNHEY, CDR2 SVGAGI. For the CDR3, the DNA is TGTGCCAGCAGTTACTGGGGAGGGAGCTCCTACAATGAGCAGTTCTTC. It specifies CASSYWGGSSYNEQFF.

V usage is TRBV16 and J usage is TRBJ2-7, with 10 bases matching TRBD1. The CDR3 is 14 amino acids. Germline CDR1 reads KGHSY; CDR2 reads FQNENV. V shed 4 bases and J 6 bases; nucleotides not matched to a gene: 6. The CDR3 DNA reads as TGTGCCAGCAGCCCGAGACAGGGGGCAACCGAGCAGTACTTC. Protein: CASSPRQGATEQYF.

This clone was seen a handful of times. The rearrangement links TRBV14 to TRBJ2-3; 9 bases fit TRBD2. V was pared by 2 bases and J by 4 bases, with 4 bases of the junction left unmatched. This CDR3 has 15 amino acids. The V gene's germline CDR1 is SGHDN and CDR2 FVKESK. CDR3 region: CASSQLAGKADTQYF. CDR3 coding DNA: TGTGCCAGCAGCCAACTAGCGGGAAAGGCAGATACGCAGTATTTT.

This sequence joins TRBV27 and TRBJ1-1, with D possibly being TRBD1 (5 bases). The CDR3 extends over 14 amino acids. CDR1 and CDR2 from the germline V gene are MNHEY and SMNVEV (reference sequence). With 4 bases removed from V and 10 bases from J, the gap between germline ends came to 19 bases. CDR3 DNA sequence: TGTGCCAGCAGTTCATCAGGCAGGGTAGTGGGAGCTTTCTTT. Residues: CASSSSGRVVGAFF.

This clone is a singleton in its sample. V is TRBV9 and J is TRBJ1-6; TRBD1 matches at 7 bases. The CDR3 extends over 14 amino acids. CDR1 is SGDLS, CDR2 YYNGEE, per germline. V trimming: 3 bases; J trimming: 10 bases; junction bases outside the gene matches: 7. The CDR3 sequence: CASSARDSRSPLHF. Written as DNA, the CDR3 is TGTGCCAGCAGCGCGCGGGACAGCAGGTCACCCCTCCACTTT.

The rearrangement uses TRBV11-2 and TRBJ1-5; 7 bases are shared with TRBD1. The V segment lost 5 bases and the J segment 9 bases; nucleotides outside the gene matches: 7. CDR1 and CDR2 from the germline V gene are SGHAT and FQNNGV. The CDR3 runs to 13 residues. Here the CDR3 reads CASSATGVSPQHF. In DNA form, the CDR3 reads TGTGCCAGCAGCGCTACAGGGGTATCGCCCCAGCATTTT.

This chain connects TRBV5-6 to TRBJ1-1; D may be TRBD1 (6 bases). The germline V gene encodes CDR1 SGHDT and CDR2 YYEEEE. CDR3 size: 12 residues. V lost 1 base, J lost 8 bases, and 9 bases lay in between. Written as DNA, the CDR3 is TGTGCCAGCAGCTTGCTGGGACAAGAAGCTTTCTTT. Encoded protein: CASSLLGQEAFF.

V is TRBV7-3 and J is TRBJ2-1, with a tentative D call TRBD2 (5 bases). Germline CDR1 reads SGHTA; CDR2 reads FQGTGA. Between the trimmed V and J ends, which lost 2 bases and 8 bases, there was a span of 10 bases. The CDR3 runs 13 residues. The CDR3, as DNA: TGTGCCAGCAGCTTAGCGAGGGCGGATGAGCAGTTCTTC. This translates into CASSLARADEQFF.

V is TRBV10-3 and J is TRBJ2-2; a possible D gene is TRBD1 (5 bases). The CDR3 is 13 amino acids. The germline gives CDR1 ENHRY, CDR2 SYGVKD. Trimming cost V 10 bases and J 6 bases, with 15 bases left between them. CDR3: CASTGLLSGELFF. CDR3 coding DNA: TGTGCCAGTACAGGTCTGCTATCCGGGGAGCTGTTTTTT.

The chain has TRBV27 and TRBJ1-3, with 8 bases fitting TRBD1. J was trimmed by 2 bases and V by 5 bases; bases with no gene match: 5. The germline V gene has CDR1 MNHEY and CDR2 SMNVEV (reference sequence). The CDR3 consists of 15 residues. CDR3 bases: TGTGCCAGCAGTCCAGGACAGGGTCCTGGAAACACCATATATTTT. Protein product: CASSPGQGPGNTIYF.